The clone carrying this TCR beta chain was observed many times. The data originate from a study of regulatory T cells in long-lasting Graves disease. In the study overall: Positivity for TSH receptor antibodies plus over 5 years of antithyroid drugs meant persistent Graves' disease.

Time point: persistent/refractory GD, antithyroid drugs over 5 years with positive TRAb. After RNA was extracted from PBMCs, the TCR library was made from it. Library construction for TCR beta used iRepertoire HTBI primers and Arm-PCR of CDR3 regions. TCRdb passed the multiplex PCR reads through MiXCR, listing each CDR3 protein once. The repertoire holds roughly 300,000 distinct CDR3 sequences, less than 20% seen once, with 29% in the top ten. The ends lost 2 bases at V and 4 bases at J; junction bases unmatched: 9. Germline V lookup: CDR1 MNHEY, CDR2 SVGAGI. The CDR3 has 17 residues. The J gene is TRBJ2-2, the V gene TRBV6-5; 8 nucleotides agree with TRBD1. This clonotype was sampled from a female donor with Graves disease. Sequencing was performed on peripheral blood mononuclear cells (PBMCs), taken when the disease was refractory, from a patient treated with antithyroid drugs. As DNA, the CDR3 is TGTGCCAGCAGTTACAAAGCAGGGACAGGATCCACCGGGGAGCTGTTTTTT. Protein product: CASSYKAGTGSTGELFF.